The TCR beta chain under discussion was sequenced for a study of T cell repertoires in cytomegalovirus infection. From the reads, TCRdb called clonotypes with MiXCR, one entry per CDR3 protein. The profile covers 740,000 or so distinct CDR3 sequences, with 35% appearing a single time and under 3% taken by the ten largest. Concerning this clonotype: Mismatch with germline at one junction end may stem from a read error.

The germline V gene encodes CDR1 MDHEN and CDR2 SYDVKM. The CDR3 spans 15 residues. The sequence came from a human donor in good health (CMV status not recorded). Some clones in this sample may be carry-over from other donors' samples. The chain links TRBV28 to TRBJ2-7; D could derive from TRBD1 or TRBD2 (6 bases each). Sequencing was performed on PBMCs. CDR3 amino acids: CASSKTRQGRSEKYF. The CDR3 DNA follows: TGTGCCAGCAGTAAAACCCGCCAGGGGAGGTCCGAGAAGTACTTC.